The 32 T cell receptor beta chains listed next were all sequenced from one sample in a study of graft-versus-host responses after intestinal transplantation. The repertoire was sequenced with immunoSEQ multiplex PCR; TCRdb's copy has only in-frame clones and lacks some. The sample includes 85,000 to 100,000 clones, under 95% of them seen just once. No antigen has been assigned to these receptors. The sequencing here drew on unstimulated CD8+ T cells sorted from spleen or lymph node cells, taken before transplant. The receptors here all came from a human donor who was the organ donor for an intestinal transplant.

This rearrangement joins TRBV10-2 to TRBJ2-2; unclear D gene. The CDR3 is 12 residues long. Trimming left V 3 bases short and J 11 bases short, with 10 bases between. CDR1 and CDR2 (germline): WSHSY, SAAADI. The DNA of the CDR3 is TGCGCCAGCAGTGAAGACACCTTCGAGCTGTTTTTT. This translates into CASSEDTFELFF.

CDR3 amino acids: CASSLTGNQETQYF. The CDR3 nucleotides read TGTGCCAGCAGCTTAACGGGGAACCAAGAGACCCAGTACTTC. The chain is built from TRBV7-9 and TRBJ2-5; D may be TRBD2 (5 bases). This CDR3 region has 14 residues. Per germline, CDR1 SEHNR and CDR2 FQNEAQ (reference sequence). V was pared by 2 bases and J by 0 bases, with 7 bases between.

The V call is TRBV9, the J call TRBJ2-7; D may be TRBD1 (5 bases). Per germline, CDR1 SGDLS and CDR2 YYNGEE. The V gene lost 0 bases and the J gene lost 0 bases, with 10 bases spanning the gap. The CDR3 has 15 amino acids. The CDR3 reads CASSVGQGTSYEQYF. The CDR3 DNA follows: TGTGCCAGCAGCGTAGGTCAGGGAACCTCCTACGAGCAGTACTTC.

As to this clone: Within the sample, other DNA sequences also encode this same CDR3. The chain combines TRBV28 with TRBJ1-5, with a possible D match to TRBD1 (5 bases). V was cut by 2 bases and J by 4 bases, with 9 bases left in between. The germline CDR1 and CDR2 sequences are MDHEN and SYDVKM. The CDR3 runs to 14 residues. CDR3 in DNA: TGTGCCAGCAGTTTACGGGGGGGAAATCAGCCCCAGCATTTT. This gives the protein CASSLRGGNQPQHF.

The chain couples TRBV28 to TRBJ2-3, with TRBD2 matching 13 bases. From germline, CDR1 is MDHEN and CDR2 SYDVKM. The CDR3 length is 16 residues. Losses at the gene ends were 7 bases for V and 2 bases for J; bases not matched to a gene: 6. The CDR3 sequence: CASNILAGGITDTQYF. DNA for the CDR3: TGTGCCAGCAATATACTAGCGGGAGGGATCACAGATACGCAGTATTTT.

The CDR3 region is CASSPRGPGTQYF. CDR3 DNA: TGTGCCAGCTCACCACGCGGCCCCGGTACGCAGTATTTT. The chain couples TRBV18 to TRBJ2-3; D ambiguous. The CDR3 spans 13 residues. Germline V gene sequence: CDR1 KGHSH, CDR2 LQKENI. Deletions cut 1 base from V and 8 bases from J, with 10 bases between.

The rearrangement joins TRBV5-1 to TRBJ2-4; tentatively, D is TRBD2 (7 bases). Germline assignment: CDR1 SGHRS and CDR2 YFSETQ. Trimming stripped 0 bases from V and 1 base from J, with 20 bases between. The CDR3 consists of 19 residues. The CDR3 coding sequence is TGCGCCAGCAGCTTGGTGCCGGGGGGCACCACCGCGGCCAAAAACATTCAGTACTTC. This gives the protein CASSLVPGGTTAAKNIQYF.

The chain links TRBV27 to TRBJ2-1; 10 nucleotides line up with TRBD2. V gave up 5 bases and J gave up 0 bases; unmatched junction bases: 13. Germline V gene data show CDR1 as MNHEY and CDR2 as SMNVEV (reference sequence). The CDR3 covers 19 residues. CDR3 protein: CASSPGTSEHWVSYNEQFF. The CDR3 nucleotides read TGTGCCAGCAGTCCCGGGACTAGCGAGCATTGGGTCTCCTACAATGAGCAGTTCTTC.

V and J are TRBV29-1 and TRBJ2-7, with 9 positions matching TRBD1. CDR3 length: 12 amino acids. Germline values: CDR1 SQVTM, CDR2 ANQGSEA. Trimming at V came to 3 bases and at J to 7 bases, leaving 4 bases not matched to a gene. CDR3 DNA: TGCAGCGTTGATGAGACAGGGGGGGAGCAGTACTTC. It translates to CSVDETGGEQYF.

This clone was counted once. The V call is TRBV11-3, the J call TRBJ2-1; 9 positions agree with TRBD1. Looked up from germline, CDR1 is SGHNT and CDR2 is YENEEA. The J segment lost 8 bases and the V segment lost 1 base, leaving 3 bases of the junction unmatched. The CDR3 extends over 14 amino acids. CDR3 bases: TGTGCCAGCAGCTTAGGGACAGGGGCCCATGAGCAGTTCTTC. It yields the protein CASSLGTGAHEQFF.

For the CDR3, the DNA is TGCGCCAGCAGCTTGATGGTAGCGGGAGGGCCTTACAATGAGCAGTTCTTC. Its protein product is CASSLMVAGGPYNEQFF. The chain carries TRBV5-1 and TRBJ2-1, with 11 nucleotides matching TRBD2. V was pared by 1 base and J by 4 bases, with 7 bases of the junction left unmatched. The CDR3 consists of 17 residues. CDR1 and CDR2 (germline): SGHRS, YFSETQ.

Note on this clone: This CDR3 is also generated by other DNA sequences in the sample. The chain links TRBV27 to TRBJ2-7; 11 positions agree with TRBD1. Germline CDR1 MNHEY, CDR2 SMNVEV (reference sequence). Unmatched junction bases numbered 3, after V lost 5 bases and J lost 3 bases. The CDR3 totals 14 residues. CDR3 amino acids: CASSPGTGGYEQYF. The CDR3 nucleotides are TGTGCCAGCAGTCCAGGGACAGGGGGCTACGAGCAGTACTTC.

The DNA of the CDR3 is TGTGCCAGTAGATCAGGGAGGGAGGAAAAACTGTTTTTT. It codes for CASRSGREEKLFF. The V and J genes are TRBV19 and TRBJ1-4, with D perhaps matching TRBD1 (5 bases). The germline CDR1 and CDR2 sequences are LNHDA and SQIVND (reference sequence). Trimming took off 6 bases at V and 8 bases at J, with 13 bases between the two ends. This CDR3 region has 13 residues.

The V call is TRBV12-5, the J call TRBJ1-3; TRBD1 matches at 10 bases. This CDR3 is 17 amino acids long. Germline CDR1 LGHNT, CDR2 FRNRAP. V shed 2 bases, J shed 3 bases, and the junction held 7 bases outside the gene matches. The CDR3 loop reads CASGLTSDRGLGNTIYF. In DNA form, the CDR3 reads TGTGCTAGTGGTTTGACCTCCGACAGGGGGCTTGGAAACACCATATATTTT.

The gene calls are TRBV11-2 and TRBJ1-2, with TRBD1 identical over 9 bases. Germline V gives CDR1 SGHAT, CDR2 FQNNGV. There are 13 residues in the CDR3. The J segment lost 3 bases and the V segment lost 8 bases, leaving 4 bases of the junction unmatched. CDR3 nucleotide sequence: TGTGCCAGCGGGGACAGGGTGGACTATGGCTACACCTTC. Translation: CASGDRVDYGYTF.

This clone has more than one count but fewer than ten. CDR3 in amino acids: CASSEDRSLYEQYF. The DNA for the CDR3 is TGTGCCAGCAGTGAAGACCGGTCCCTCTACGAGCAGTACTTC. V usage is TRBV2 and J usage is TRBJ2-7; D remains ambiguous. Germline lookup yields CDR1 SNHLY and CDR2 FYNNEI. The CDR3 spans 14 residues. V shed 1 base and J shed 3 bases, with 10 bases lying between them.

The CDR3 sequence is CASSVVSQGIDATNEKLFF. CDR3 coding DNA: TGTGCCAGCAGCGTAGTCTCACAGGGGATCGATGCAACTAATGAAAAACTGTTTTTT. The genes are TRBV9 and TRBJ1-4, with 7 bases fitting TRBD1. J lost 0 bases, V lost 0 bases, and 11 bases had no gene match. Germline V gene lookup returns CDR1 SGDLS and CDR2 YYNGEE. The CDR3 totals 19 residues.

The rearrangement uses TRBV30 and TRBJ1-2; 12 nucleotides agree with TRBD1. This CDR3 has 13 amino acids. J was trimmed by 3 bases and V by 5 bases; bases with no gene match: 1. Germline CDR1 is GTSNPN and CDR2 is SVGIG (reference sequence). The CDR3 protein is CAWGTGGHYGYTF. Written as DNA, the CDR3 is TGTGCCTGGGGGACAGGGGGCCACTATGGCTACACCTTC.

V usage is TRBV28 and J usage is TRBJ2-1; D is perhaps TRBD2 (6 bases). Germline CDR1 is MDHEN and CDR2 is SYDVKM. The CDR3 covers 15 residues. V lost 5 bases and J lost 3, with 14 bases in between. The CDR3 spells CASSLGPGGYNEQFF. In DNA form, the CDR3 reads TGTGCCAGCAGTCTAGGGCCCGGGGGCTACAATGAGCAGTTCTTC. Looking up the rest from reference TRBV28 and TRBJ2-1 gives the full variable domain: DVKVTQSSRYLVKRTGEKVFLECVQDMDHENMFWYRQDPGLGLRLIYFSYDVKMKEKGDIPEGYSVSREKKERFSLILESASTNQTSMYLCASSLGPGGYNEQFFGPGTRLTVL.

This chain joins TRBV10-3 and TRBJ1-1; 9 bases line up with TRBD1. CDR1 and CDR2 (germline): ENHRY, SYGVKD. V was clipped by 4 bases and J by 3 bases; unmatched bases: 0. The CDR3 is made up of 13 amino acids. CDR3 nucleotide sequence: TGTGCCATCAGTGGACAGGGGGACACTGAAGCTTTCTTT. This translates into CAISGQGDTEAFF.

CDR3 sequence reads: CASSLTGDNQPQHF. In DNA, the CDR3 is TGTGCCAGCAGTTTGACCGGGGACAATCAGCCCCAGCATTTT. This rearrangement joins TRBV28 to TRBJ1-5; D is ambiguous. Looked up from germline, CDR1 is MDHEN and CDR2 is SYDVKM. The CDR3 runs to 14 residues. V was pared by 3 bases and J by 3 bases, with 9 bases between. Based on the CDR3 plus reference TRBV28 and TRBJ1-5, the full variable domain is DVKVTQSSRYLVKRTGEKVFLECVQDMDHENMFWYRQDPGLGLRLIYFSYDVKMKEKGDIPEGYSVSREKKERFSLILESASTNQTSMYLCASSLTGDNQPQHFGDGTRLSIL.

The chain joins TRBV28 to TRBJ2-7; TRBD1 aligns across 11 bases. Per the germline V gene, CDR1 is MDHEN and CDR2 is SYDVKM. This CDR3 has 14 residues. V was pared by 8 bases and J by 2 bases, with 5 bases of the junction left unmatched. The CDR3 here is CASSPGQGAYEQYF. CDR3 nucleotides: TGTGCCAGCTCTCCGGGACAGGGGGCCTACGAGCAGTACTTC.

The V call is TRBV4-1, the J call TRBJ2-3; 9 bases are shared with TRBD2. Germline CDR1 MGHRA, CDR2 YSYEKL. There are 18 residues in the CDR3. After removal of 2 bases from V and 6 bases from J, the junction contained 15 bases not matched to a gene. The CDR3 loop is CASSQSPGIAGDEDTQYF. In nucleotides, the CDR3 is TGCGCCAGCAGCCAATCCCCTGGGATAGCGGGAGATGAGGATACGCAGTATTTT.

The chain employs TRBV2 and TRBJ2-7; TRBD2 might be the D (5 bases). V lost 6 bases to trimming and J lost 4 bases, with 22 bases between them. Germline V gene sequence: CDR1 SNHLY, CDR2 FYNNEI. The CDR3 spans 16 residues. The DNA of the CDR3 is TGTGCCAGCAGCGAAAAAACTAGTTTTATTCTATACGAGCAGTACTTC. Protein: CASSEKTSFILYEQYF.

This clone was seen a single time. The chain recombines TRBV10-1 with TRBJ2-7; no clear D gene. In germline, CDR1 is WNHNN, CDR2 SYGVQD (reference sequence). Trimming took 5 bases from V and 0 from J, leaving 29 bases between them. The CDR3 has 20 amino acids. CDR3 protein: CASSIFYLSRYPLNSYEQYF. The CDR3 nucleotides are TGCGCCAGCAGTATTTTTTACCTATCCCGATACCCTCTGAACTCCTACGAGCAGTACTTC.

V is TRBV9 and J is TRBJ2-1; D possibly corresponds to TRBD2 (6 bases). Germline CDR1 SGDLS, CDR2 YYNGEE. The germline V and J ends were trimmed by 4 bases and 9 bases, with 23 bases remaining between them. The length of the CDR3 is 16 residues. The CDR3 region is CASSPLTESSEGEQFF. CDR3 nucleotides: TGTGCCAGCAGCCCACTGACTGAGAGTTCGGAGGGTGAGCAGTTCTTC. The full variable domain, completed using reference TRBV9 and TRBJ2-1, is DSGVTQTPKHLITATGQRVTLRCSPRSGDLSVYWYQQSLDQGLQFLIQYYNGEERAKGNILERFSAQQFPDLHSELNLSSLELGDSALYFCASSPLTESSEGEQFFGPGTRLTVL.

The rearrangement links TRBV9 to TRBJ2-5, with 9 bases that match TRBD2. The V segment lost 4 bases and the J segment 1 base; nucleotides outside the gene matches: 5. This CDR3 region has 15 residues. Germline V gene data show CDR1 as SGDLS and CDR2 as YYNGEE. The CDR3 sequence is CASSTGLAPQETQYF. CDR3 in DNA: TGTGCCAGCAGCACGGGACTAGCTCCCCAAGAGACCCAGTACTTC.

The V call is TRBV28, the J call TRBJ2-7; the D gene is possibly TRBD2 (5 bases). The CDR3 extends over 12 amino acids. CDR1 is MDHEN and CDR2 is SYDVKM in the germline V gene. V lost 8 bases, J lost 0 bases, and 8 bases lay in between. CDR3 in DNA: TGTGCCAGCTGGACTCTCTCCTACGAGCAGTACTTC. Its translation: CASWTLSYEQYF.

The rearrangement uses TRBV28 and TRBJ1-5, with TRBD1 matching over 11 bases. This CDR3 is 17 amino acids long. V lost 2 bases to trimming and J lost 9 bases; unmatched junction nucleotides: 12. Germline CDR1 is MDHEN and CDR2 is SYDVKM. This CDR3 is CASSLGTGTGGSWPQHF. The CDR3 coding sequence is TGTGCCAGCAGTTTAGGAACCGGGACAGGGGGATCATGGCCCCAGCATTTT.

For the CDR3, the DNA is TGCGCCAGCAGCCAAGTCCAGGGGGTAGTTCTCTACGAGCAGTACTTC. As protein: CASSQVQGVVLYEQYF. The J gene is TRBJ2-7, the V gene TRBV4-1, with 7 bases that match TRBD1. V trimming: 1 base; J trimming: 3 bases; junction bases outside the gene matches: 9. Germline CDR1 and CDR2: MGHRA and YSYEKL. The length of the CDR3 is 16 residues.

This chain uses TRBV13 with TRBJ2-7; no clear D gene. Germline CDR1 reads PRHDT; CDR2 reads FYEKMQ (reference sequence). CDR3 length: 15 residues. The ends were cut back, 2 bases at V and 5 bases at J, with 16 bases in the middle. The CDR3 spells CASSLQGTGFDEQYF. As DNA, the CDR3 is TGTGCCAGCAGCTTACAAGGAACGGGTTTCGACGAGCAGTACTTC.

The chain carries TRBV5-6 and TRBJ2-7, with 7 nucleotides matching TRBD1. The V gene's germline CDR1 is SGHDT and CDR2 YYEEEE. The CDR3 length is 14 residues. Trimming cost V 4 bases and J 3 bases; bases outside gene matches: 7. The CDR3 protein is CASSHIRDSYEQYF. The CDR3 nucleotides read TGTGCCAGCAGCCATATTCGGGACAGCTACGAGCAGTACTTC.